The 23 T cell receptor beta chains reported below all come from one sample, sequenced in a study of T cell repertoires in cytomegalovirus infection. Each CDR3 protein is one row after TCRdb ran MiXCR on the reads. The sample shows 120,000 to 150,000 distinct CDR3 sequences, 5.5% to 7% of them seen only once. The sequencing input was PBMCs. These receptors all stem from a human donor in good health (CMV status not recorded). Some clones in this sample may be carry-over from other donors' samples.

This clonotype was observed a few times. V gene TRBV29-1 combines with J gene TRBJ2-1; D may be TRBD2 (5 bases). Germline V gene data show CDR1 as SQVTM and CDR2 as ANQGSEA. Trimming shortened V by 7 bases and J by 8 bases, and 15 bases separated the two germline ends. The CDR3 is 12 residues long. In DNA, the CDR3 is TGCAGCGCCTCAGAGGCGGGCCATGAGCAGTTCTTC. Encoded protein: CSASEAGHEQFF.

This clonotype showed up many times. The rearrangement links TRBV7-3 to TRBJ1-1; D remains ambiguous. Germline V lookup: CDR1 SGHTA, CDR2 FQGTGA. The V gene lost 5 bases and the J gene lost 2 bases, with 9 bases spanning the gap. This CDR3 spans 13 amino acids. As DNA, the CDR3 is TGTGCCAGCAGCCTGAAAATTAACACTGAAGCTTTCTTT. Protein product: CASSLKINTEAFF.

This clonotype was seen ten or more times. J is TRBJ2-5 and V is TRBV5-6; 13 positions match TRBD2. The CDR3 spans 15 residues. Trimming cost V 4 bases and J 2 bases; bases outside gene matches: 2. Germline lookup yields CDR1 SGHDT and CDR2 YYEEEE. In DNA, the CDR3 is TGTGCCAGCAGCGGACTAGCGGGGGAACAAGAGACCCAGTACTTC. Protein: CASSGLAGEQETQYF.

This clonotype was detected ten times or more. The chain is built from TRBV19 and TRBJ1-1; D is unresolved. This CDR3 contains 12 residues. V gave up 5 bases and J gave up 10 bases, with 14 bases separating them. CDR1 is LNHDA, CDR2 SQIVND, per germline (reference sequence). The CDR3 spells CASSLGPEGAFF. In DNA form, the CDR3 reads TGTGCCAGTAGTTTAGGACCGGAGGGAGCTTTCTTT.

This clonotype has at least ten counts. This chain connects TRBV7-8 to TRBJ1-1; D not resolved. CDR1 SGHVS and CDR2 FQNEAQ come from the germline V gene. This CDR3 has 13 amino acids. The V end lost 3 bases, the J end lost 3 bases, and 8 bases lay between the germline ends. The CDR3 nucleotides read TGTGCCAGCAGCTTTAGGGAGGACACTGAAGCTTTCTTT. Residues: CASSFREDTEAFF.

This clonotype was counted many times. The chain is built from TRBV2 and TRBJ2-7; D may be TRBD1 (7 bases). V lost 3 bases and J lost 5, with 14 bases in between. Germline V gene data show CDR1 as SNHLY and CDR2 as FYNNEI. The CDR3 runs 14 residues. The CDR3 region has the DNA TGTGCCAGCAGTGATCTGACAGGGAGGCACGAGCAGTACTTC. Its translation is CASSDLTGRHEQYF. Full variable domain (remainder filled in from reference TRBV2 and TRBJ2-7): EPEVTQTPSHQVTQMGQEVILRCVPISNHLYFYWYRQILGQKVEFLVSFYNNEISEKSEIFDDQFSVERPDGSNFTLKIRSTKLEDSAMYFCASSDLTGRHEQYFGPGTRLTVT.

Turning to this clonotype: This CDR3 is missing its conserved last phenylalanine or tryptophan, likely due to a read error. The chain carries TRBV19 and TRBJ1-5, with unresolved D. There are 15 residues in the CDR3. V shed 9 bases and J shed 5 bases, with 20 bases lying between them. From germline, CDR1 is LNHDA and CDR2 SQIVND (reference sequence). CDR3 region: CASQTRVKDDQPQHL. CDR3 sequence (DNA): TGTGCCAGCCAGACCCGGGTTAAGGACGATCAGCCCCAGCATCTT.

This clonotype was seen many times. The gene calls are TRBV7-2 and TRBJ1-5; D uncertain. The CDR3 totals 15 residues. CDR1 and CDR2 from the germline V gene are SGHTA and FQGNSA. V was pared by 5 bases and J by 3 bases, with 14 bases between. CDR3 amino acids: CASSPSGLSNQPQHF. CDR3 coding DNA: TGTGCCAGCAGCCCCTCCGGGCTCTCCAATCAGCCCCAGCATTTT. Drawing the rest from reference TRBV7-2 and TRBJ1-5, the complete variable domain is GAGVSQSPSNKVTEKGKDVELRCDPISGHTALYWYRQSLGQGLEFLIYFQGNSAPDKSGLPSDRFSAERTGGSVSTLTIQRTQQEDSAVYLCASSPSGLSNQPQHFGDGTRLSIL.

By sample fraction, this clonotype is medium-sized (0.01 to 0.1%). The chain combines TRBV7-8 with TRBJ2-1; 12 bases are a match to TRBD2. With 1 base clipped from V and 4 bases from J, the junction kept 14 bases outside the gene matches. Germline-derived CDR1 and CDR2 are SGHVS and FQNEAQ. The CDR3 is made up of 20 amino acids. This CDR3 reads CASSLGIRLAGGPLYNEQFF. CDR3 nucleotide sequence: TGTGCCAGCAGCTTAGGGATTAGGCTAGCGGGGGGGCCTCTGTACAATGAGCAGTTCTTC.

This clonotype has at least ten counts. The chain uses TRBV19 and TRBJ2-5; 11 nucleotides align to TRBD2. V trimming: 5 bases; J trimming: 0 bases; junction bases outside the gene matches: 5. Germline V CDR1 and CDR2: LNHDA, SQIVND (reference sequence). The CDR3 spans 16 residues. The CDR3 sequence: CASSPEGLADQETQYF. The DNA of the CDR3 is TGTGCCAGTAGTCCGGAGGGACTAGCGGACCAAGAGACCCAGTACTTC.

This clonotype was seen repeatedly, ten times or more. This chain links TRBV7-8 with TRBJ1-1, with a possible D match to TRBD1 (5 bases). Looked up from germline, CDR1 is SGHVS and CDR2 is FQNEAQ. Trimming stripped 1 base from V and 4 bases from J, with 13 bases between. This CDR3 is 15 amino acids long. CDR3 in amino acids: CASSLGVGGGTEAFF. Here the CDR3 DNA reads TGTGCCAGCAGCTTAGGGGTCGGGGGTGGCACTGAAGCTTTCTTT.

In its sample, this clonotype was seen many times. The chain joins TRBV7-2 to TRBJ2-7; D is possibly TRBD1 (5 bases). V dropped 2 bases and J dropped 3 bases, with 11 bases sitting between them. The CDR3 has 14 amino acids. Germline loops: CDR1 SGHTA, CDR2 FQGNSA. The CDR3 here is CASSLMGPFYEQYF. The CDR3 DNA reads as TGTGCCAGCAGCTTAATGGGGCCGTTCTACGAGCAGTACTTC.

The rearrangement uses TRBV14 and TRBJ2-1; D call uncertain. With 4 bases removed from V and 10 bases from J, the gap between germline ends came to 11 bases. Germline lookup yields CDR1 SGHDN and CDR2 FVKESK. This CDR3 is built from 12 residues. The CDR3 region is CASSPNLPEQFF. The CDR3 bases are TGTGCCAGCAGCCCCAATCTTCCAGAGCAGTTCTTC.

The table lists this clonotype with many counts. The chain combines TRBV7-2 with TRBJ1-3, with D uncertain. V dropped 3 bases and J dropped 3 bases, with 12 bases sitting between them. This CDR3 has 15 residues. Germline loops: CDR1 SGHTA, CDR2 FQGNSA. In DNA, the CDR3 is TGTGCCAGCAGCTTGTGGGGAACCCTTGGAAACACCATATATTTT. It encodes CASSLWGTLGNTIYF.

There are many counts of this clonotype. The rearrangement links TRBV6-2 or TRBV6-3 to TRBJ1-1; D gene uncertain. With 7 bases removed from V and 2 bases from J, the gap between germline ends came to 14 bases. The CDR3 has 14 residues. Germline V gene data show CDR1 as MNHEY and CDR2 as SVGEGT. The CDR3 coding sequence is TGTGCCAGCACCGCCCCGGAACGAAACACTGAAGCTTTCTTT. Translation gives CASTAPERNTEAFF.

This clonotype was detected many times. This chain uses TRBV24-1 with TRBJ2-7; D may be TRBD2 (5 bases). Trimming cost V 9 bases and J 2 bases, with 7 bases left between them. This CDR3 comprises 11 residues. Per the germline V gene, CDR1 is KGHDR and CDR2 is SFDVKD. CDR3 amino acids: CATSGAYEQYF. The CDR3, as DNA: TGTGCCACCTCCGGGGCCTACGAGCAGTACTTC.

J is TRBJ1-1 and V is TRBV7-2, with a weak D call TRBD1 (5 bases). V was pared by 5 bases and J by 8 bases, with 15 bases between. From germline, CDR1 is SGHTA and CDR2 FQGNSA. The CDR3 is made up of 13 amino acids. CDR3 region: CASSRVRGQEAFF. The CDR3 nucleotides read TGTGCCAGCAGCCGGGTAAGAGGACAAGAAGCTTTCTTT.

This clonotype was seen repeatedly, ten times or more. CDR3 residues: CASRENGPNTEAFF. CDR3 in DNA: TGTGCCAGCAGGGAAAACGGGCCGAACACTGAAGCTTTCTTT. The chain joins TRBV7-9 to TRBJ1-1; D call uncertain. V lost 6 bases and J 1 base, leaving 12 bases between the germline ends. In germline, CDR1 is SEHNR, CDR2 FQNEAQ (reference sequence). The CDR3 has 14 amino acids.

Many counts were recorded for this clonotype. This chain connects TRBV7-9 to TRBJ2-2, with no clear D. In germline, CDR1 is SEHNR, CDR2 FQNEAQ (reference sequence). V lost 5 bases and J 2 bases, leaving 9 bases between the germline ends. This CDR3 region has 14 residues. The chain's CDR3 is CASSADGNTGELFF. The CDR3 coding sequence is TGTGCCAGCAGCGCAGACGGAAACACCGGGGAGCTGTTTTTT.

This clonotype was detected many times. This chain joins TRBV28 and TRBJ2-1; the D is unclear. Germline assignment: CDR1 MDHEN and CDR2 SYDVKM. The ends were cut back, 7 bases at V and 7 bases at J, with 20 bases in the middle. The CDR3 is 15 amino acids. CDR3 region: CASTHSRSFGNEQFF. CDR3 DNA: TGTGCCAGCACCCATTCTAGGTCTTTTGGGAATGAGCAGTTCTTC.

In this sample, this clonotype turned up many times. V usage is TRBV18 and J usage is TRBJ1-1, with D tentatively TRBD1 (5 bases). Trimming removed 3 bases from V and 1 base from J, with 15 bases in between. Germline CDR1 is KGHSH and CDR2 is LQKENI. This CDR3 comprises 16 residues. The CDR3 DNA follows: TGTGCCAGCTCACCCCGACAGAACGGAGGGAACACTGAAGCTTTCTTT. It yields the protein CASSPRQNGGNTEAFF.

The chain recombines TRBV18 with TRBJ2-3; D is unresolved. The V end lost 4 bases, the J end lost 6 bases, and 2 bases lay between the germline ends. This CDR3 comprises 10 residues. Per the germline V gene, CDR1 is KGHSH and CDR2 is LQKENI. In DNA, the CDR3 is TGTGCCAGCTCACTGGATACGCAGTATTTT. Its protein is CASSLDTQYF.

The chain joins TRBV20-1 to TRBJ1-6; 10 nucleotides align to TRBD1. CDR1 DFQATT and CDR2 SNEGSKA come from the germline V gene (reference sequence). Trimming removed 4 bases from V and 10 bases from J; junction bases left unmatched: 10. The CDR3 totals 15 residues. As DNA, the CDR3 is TGCAGTGCTACTCCCGGACAGGGGGGTGAGTCACCCCTCCACTTT. Translation: CSATPGQGGESPLHF.